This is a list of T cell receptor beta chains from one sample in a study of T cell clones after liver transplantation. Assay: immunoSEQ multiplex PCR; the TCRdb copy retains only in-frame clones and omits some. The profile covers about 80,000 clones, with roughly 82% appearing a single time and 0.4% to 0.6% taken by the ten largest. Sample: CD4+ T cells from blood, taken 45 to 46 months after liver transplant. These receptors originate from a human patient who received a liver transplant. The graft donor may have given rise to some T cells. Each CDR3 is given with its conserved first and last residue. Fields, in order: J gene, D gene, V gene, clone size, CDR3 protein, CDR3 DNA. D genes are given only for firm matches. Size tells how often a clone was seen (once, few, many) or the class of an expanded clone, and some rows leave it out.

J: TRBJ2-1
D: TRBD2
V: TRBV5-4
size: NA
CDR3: CASSFPSGDYNEQFF
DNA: TGTGCCAGCAGCTTCCCTAGCGGGGATTACAATGAGCAGTTCTTC

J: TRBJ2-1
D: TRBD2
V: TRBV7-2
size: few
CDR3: CASAPRGGRYNEQFF
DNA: TGTGCCAGCGCCCCGAGGGGCGGGAGGTACAATGAGCAGTTCTTC

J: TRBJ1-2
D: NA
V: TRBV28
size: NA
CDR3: CASYSWVGYTF
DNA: TGTGCCAGCTATAGCTGGGTAGGCTACACCTTC

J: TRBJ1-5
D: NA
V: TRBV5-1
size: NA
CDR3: CASRAVPQGDQPQHF
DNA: TGCGCCAGCAGGGCCGTTCCTCAAGGCGATCAGCCCCAGCATTTT

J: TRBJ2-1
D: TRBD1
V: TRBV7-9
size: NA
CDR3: CASSPPGGPYNEQFF
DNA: TGTGCCAGCAGCCCTCCAGGGGGCCCCTACAATGAGCAGTTCTTC

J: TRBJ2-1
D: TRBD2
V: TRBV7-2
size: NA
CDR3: CASSLGWTSGRNEQFF
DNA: TGTGCCAGCAGCTTAGGGTGGACTAGCGGTAGGAATGAGCAGTTCTTC

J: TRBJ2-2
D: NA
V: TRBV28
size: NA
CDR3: CASIEPSLNTGELFF
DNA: TGTGCCAGCATAGAACCATCCCTAAACACCGGGGAGCTGTTTTTT

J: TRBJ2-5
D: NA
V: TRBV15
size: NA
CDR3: CATSKDRTAGQETQYF
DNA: TGTGCCACCAGCAAGGATCGGACAGCTGGCCAAGAGACCCAGTACTTC

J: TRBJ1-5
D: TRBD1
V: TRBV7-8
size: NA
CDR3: CATSYGGQGNQPQHF
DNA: TGTGCCACTAGTTACGGGGGACAGGGCAATCAGCCCCAGCATTTT

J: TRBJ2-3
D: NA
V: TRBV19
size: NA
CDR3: CASSIGGGTDTQYF
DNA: TGTGCCAGTAGTATCGGCGGGGGCACAGATACGCAGTATTTT

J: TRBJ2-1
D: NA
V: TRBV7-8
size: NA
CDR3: CASSSLSGSSYNEQFF
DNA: TGTGCCAGCAGCTCCCTTAGCGGTAGCTCCTACAATGAGCAGTTCTTC

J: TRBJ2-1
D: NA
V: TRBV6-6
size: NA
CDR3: CASSLTGMTYNEQFF
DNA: TGTGCCAGCAGTCTAACAGGGATGACCTACAATGAGCAGTTCTTC

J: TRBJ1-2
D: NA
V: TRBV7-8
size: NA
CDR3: CASSLDIYSGYTF
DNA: TGTGCCAGCAGCCTAGACATATATTCGGGCTACACCTTC

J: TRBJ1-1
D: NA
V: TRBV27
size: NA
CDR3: CASSLAGKGSEAFF
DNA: TGTGCCAGCAGTTTAGCAGGGAAGGGGTCTGAAGCTTTCTTT

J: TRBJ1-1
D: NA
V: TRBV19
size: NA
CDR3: CASSPVGGGTKMNTEAFF
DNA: TGTGCCAGTAGTCCAGTCGGAGGAGGGACGAAGATGAACACTGAAGCTTTCTTT

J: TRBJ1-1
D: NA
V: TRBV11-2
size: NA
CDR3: CASSLGRLGSNTEAFF
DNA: TGTGCCAGCAGCTTAGGTCGGCTGGGGTCGAACACTGAAGCTTTCTTT

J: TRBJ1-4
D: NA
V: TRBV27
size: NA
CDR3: CASSPPGRYGEKLFF
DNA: TGTGCCAGCAGTCCCCCCGGACGCTACGGGGAAAAACTGTTTTTT

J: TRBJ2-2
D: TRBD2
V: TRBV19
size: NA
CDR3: CASGSGLARGGELFF
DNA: TGTGCCAGTGGGAGTGGACTAGCGAGGGGCGGGGAGCTGTTTTTT

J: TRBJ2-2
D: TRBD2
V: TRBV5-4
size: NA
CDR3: CASSLGLAGATGELFF
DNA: TGTGCCAGCAGCTTGGGGCTAGCGGGAGCTACCGGGGAGCTGTTTTTT

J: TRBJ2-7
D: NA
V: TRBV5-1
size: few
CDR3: CASSLLASSDEQYF
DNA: TGCGCCAGCAGCTTGCTCGCTTCCTCGGACGAGCAGTACTTC

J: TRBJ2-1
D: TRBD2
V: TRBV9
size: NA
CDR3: CASSVSGTTTYNEQFF
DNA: TGTGCCAGCAGCGTCTCCGGGACTACCACCTACAATGAGCAGTTCTTC